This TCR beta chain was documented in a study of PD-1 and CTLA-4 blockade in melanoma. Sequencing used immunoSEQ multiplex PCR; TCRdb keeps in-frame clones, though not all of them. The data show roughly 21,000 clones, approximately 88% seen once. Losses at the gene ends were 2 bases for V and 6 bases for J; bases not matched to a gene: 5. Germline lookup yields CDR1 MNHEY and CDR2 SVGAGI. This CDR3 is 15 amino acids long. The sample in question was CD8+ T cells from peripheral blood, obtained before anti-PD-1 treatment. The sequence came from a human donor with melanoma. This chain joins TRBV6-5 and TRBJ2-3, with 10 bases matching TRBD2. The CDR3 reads CASSYVAGGGDTQYF. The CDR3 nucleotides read TGTGCCAGCAGTTACGTAGCGGGGGGTGGGGATACGCAGTATTTT.